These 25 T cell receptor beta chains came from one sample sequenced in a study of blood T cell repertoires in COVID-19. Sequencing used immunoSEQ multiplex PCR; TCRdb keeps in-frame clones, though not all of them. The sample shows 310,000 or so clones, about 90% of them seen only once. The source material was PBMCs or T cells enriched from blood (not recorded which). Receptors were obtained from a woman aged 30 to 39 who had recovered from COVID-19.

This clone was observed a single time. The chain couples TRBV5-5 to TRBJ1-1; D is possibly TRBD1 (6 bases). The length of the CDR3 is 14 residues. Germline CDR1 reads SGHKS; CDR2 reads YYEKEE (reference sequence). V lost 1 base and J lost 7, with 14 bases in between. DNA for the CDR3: TGTGCCAGCAGCTTGCTGCCAGGGGCCTTTGAAGCTTTCTTT. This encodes CASSLLPGAFEAFF.

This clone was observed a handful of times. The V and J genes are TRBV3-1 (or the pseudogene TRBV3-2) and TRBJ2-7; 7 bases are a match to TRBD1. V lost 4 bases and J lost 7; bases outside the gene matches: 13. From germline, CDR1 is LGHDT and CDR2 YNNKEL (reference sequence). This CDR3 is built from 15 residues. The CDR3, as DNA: TGTGCCAGCAGCCCCCGGGGACAGCGATCTGGGGAGCAGTACTTC. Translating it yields CASSPRGQRSGEQYF.

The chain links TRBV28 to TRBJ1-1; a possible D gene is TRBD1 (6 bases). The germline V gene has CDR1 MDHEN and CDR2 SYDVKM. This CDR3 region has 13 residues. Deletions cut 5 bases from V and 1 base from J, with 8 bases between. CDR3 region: CASSGTPNTEAFF. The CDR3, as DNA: TGTGCCAGCAGTGGGACACCGAACACTGAAGCTTTCTTT.

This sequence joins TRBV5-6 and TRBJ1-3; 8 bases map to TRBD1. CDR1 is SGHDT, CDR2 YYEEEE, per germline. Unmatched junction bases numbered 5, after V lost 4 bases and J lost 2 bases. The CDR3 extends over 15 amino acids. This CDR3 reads CASSGRTGTGNTIYF. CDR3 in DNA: TGTGCCAGCAGCGGAAGGACAGGGACTGGAAACACCATATATTTT. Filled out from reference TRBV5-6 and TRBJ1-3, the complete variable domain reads DAGVTQSPTHLIKTRGQQVTLRCSPKSGHDTVSWYQQALGQGPQFIFQYYEEEERQRGNFPDRFSGHQFPNYSSELNVNALLLGDSALYLCASSGRTGTGNTIYFGEGSWLTVV.

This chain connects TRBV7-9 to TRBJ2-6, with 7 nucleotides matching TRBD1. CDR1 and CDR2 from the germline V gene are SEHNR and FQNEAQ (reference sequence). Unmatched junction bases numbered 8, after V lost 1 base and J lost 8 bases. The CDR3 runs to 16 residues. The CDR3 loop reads CASSLVFGTESNVLTF. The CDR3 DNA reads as TGTGCCAGCAGCTTAGTGTTCGGGACAGAATCCAACGTCCTGACTTTC. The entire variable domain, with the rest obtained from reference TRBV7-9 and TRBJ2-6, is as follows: DTGVSQNPRHKITKRGQNVTFRCDPISEHNRLYWYRQTLGQGPEFLTYFQNEAQLEKSRLLSDRFSAERPKGSFSTLEIQRTEQGDSAMYLCASSLVFGTESNVLTFGAGSRLTVL.

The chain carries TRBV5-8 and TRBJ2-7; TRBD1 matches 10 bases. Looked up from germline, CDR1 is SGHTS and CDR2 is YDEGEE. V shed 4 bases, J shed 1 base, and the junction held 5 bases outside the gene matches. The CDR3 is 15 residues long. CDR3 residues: CASSQDRGKSYEQYF. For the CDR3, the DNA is TGTGCCAGCAGCCAGGACAGGGGGAAATCCTACGAGCAGTACTTC.

This CDR3 reads CASSIGQGLYF. CDR3 DNA: TGTGCCAGTAGTATAGGACAGGGCCTGTACTTC. The J gene is TRBJ2-5, the V gene TRBV19; 7 positions agree with TRBD1. Looked up from germline, CDR1 is LNHDA and CDR2 is SQIVND (reference sequence). CDR3 length equals 11 residues. The V gene end was trimmed by 1 base and the J gene end by 13 bases; junction bases not matched to a gene: 3.

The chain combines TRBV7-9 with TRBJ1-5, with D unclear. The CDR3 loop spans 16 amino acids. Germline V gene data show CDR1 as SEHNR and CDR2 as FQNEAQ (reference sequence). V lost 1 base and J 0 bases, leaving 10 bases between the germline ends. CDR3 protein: CASSLGEIDSNQPQHF. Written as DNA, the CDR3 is TGTGCCAGCAGCTTAGGTGAGATAGATAGCAATCAGCCCCAGCATTTT. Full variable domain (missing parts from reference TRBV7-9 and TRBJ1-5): DTGVSQNPRHKITKRGQNVTFRCDPISEHNRLYWYRQTLGQGPEFLTYFQNEAQLEKSRLLSDRFSAERPKGSFSTLEIQRTEQGDSAMYLCASSLGEIDSNQPQHFGDGTRLSIL.

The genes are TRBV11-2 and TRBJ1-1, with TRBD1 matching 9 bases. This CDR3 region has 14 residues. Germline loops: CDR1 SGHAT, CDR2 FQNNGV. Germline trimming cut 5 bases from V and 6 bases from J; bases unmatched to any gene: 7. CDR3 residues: CASSNRRTGAEAFF. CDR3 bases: TGTGCCAGCAGCAACAGGCGGACAGGGGCTGAAGCTTTCTTT.

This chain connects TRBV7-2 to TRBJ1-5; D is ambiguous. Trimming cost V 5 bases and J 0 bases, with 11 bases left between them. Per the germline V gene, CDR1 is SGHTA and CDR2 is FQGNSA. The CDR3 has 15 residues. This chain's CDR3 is CASSEARYSNQPQHF. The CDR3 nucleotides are TGTGCCAGCAGCGAGGCGCGCTATAGCAATCAGCCCCAGCATTTT. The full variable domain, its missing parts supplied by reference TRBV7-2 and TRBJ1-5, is GAGVSQSPSNKVTEKGKDVELRCDPISGHTALYWYRQSLGQGLEFLIYFQGNSAPDKSGLPSDRFSAERTGGSVSTLTIQRTQQEDSAVYLCASSEARYSNQPQHFGDGTRLSIL.

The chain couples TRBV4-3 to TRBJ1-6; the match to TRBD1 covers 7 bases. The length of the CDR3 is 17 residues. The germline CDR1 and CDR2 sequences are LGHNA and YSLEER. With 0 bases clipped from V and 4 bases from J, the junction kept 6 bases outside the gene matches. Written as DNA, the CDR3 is TGCGCCAGCAGCCAAGATGCCGGGACAGCTTATAATTCACCCCTCCACTTT. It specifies CASSQDAGTAYNSPLHF.

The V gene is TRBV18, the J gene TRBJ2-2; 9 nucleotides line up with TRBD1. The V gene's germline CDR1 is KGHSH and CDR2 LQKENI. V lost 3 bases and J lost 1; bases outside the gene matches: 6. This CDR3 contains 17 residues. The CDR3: CASSPPRGQGNTGELFF. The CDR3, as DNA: TGTGCCAGCTCACCCCCGCGGGGACAGGGGAACACCGGGGAGCTGTTTTTT.

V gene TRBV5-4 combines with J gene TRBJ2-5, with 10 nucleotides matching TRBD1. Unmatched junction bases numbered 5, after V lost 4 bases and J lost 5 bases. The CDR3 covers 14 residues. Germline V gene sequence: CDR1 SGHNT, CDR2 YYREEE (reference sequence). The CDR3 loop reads CASSRDRGHETQYF. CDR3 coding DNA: TGTGCCAGCAGCCGTGACAGGGGGCATGAGACCCAGTACTTC.

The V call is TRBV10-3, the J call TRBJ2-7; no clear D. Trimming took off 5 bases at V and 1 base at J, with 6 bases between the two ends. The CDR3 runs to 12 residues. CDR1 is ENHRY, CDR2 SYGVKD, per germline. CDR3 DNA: TGTGCCATCAGTAATCCTTCCTACGAGCAGTACTTC. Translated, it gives CAISNPSYEQYF.

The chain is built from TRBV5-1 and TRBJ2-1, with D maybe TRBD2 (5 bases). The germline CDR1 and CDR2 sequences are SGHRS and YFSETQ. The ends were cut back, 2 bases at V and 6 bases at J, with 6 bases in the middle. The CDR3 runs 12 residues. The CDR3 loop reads CASSFTSNEQFF. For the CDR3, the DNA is TGCGCCAGCAGCTTCACTAGCAATGAGCAGTTCTTC. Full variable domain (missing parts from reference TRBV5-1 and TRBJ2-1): KAGVTQTPRYLIKTRGQQVTLSCSPISGHRSVSWYQQTPGQGLQFLFEYFSETQRNKGNFPGRFSGRQFSNSRSEMNVSTLELGDSALYLCASSFTSNEQFFGPGTRLTVL.

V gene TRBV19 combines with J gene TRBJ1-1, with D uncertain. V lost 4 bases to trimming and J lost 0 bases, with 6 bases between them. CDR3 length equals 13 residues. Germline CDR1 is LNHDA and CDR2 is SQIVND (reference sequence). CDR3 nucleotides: TGTGCCAGTAGTAACGGGTTGAACACTGAAGCTTTCTTT. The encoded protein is CASSNGLNTEAFF.

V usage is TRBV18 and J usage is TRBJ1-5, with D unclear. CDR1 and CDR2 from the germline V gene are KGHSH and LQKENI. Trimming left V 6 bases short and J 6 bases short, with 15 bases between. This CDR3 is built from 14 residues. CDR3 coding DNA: TGTGCCAGCTCCCCCGTGAGGGTCGGTCAGCCCCAGCATTTT. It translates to CASSPVRVGQPQHF.

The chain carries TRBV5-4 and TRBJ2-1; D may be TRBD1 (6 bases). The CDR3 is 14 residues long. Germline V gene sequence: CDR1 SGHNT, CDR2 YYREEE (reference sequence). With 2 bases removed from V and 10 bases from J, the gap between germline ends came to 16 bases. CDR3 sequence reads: CASSLMAGDGEQFF. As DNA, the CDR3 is TGTGCCAGCAGCTTAATGGCAGGGGATGGGGAGCAGTTCTTC.

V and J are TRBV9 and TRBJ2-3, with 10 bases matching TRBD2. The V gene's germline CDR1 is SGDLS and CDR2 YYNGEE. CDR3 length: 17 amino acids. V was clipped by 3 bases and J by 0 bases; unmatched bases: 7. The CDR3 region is CASSASGGQVSTDTQYF. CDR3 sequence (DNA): TGTGCCAGCAGCGCTAGCGGGGGCCAAGTTAGCACAGATACGCAGTATTTT.

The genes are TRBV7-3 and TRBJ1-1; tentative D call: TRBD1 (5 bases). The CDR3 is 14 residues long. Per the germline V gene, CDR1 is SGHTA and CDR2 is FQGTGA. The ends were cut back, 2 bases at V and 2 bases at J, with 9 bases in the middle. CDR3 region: CASSLGRANTEAFF. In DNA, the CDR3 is TGTGCCAGCAGCTTAGGCAGGGCAAACACTGAAGCTTTCTTT. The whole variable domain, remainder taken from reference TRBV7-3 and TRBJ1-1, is GAGVSQTPSNKVTEKGKYVELRCDPISGHTALYWYRQSLGQGPEFLIYFQGTGAADDSGLPNDRFFAVRPEGSVSTLKIQRTERGDSAVYLCASSLGRANTEAFFGQGTRLTVV.

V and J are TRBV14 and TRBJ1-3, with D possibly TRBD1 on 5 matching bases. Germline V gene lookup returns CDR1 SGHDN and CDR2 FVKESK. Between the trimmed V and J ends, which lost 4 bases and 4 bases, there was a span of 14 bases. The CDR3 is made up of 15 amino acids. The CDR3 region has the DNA TGTGCCAGCAGCCCCCCGGGCAGGGCGGGAAACACCATATATTTT. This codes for CASSPPGRAGNTIYF.

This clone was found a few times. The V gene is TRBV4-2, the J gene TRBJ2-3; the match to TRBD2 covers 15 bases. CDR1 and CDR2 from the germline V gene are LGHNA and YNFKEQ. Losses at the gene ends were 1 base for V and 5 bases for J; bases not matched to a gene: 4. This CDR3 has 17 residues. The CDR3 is CASSQGTSGREIDTQYF. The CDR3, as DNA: TGTGCCAGCAGCCAAGGGACTAGCGGGAGGGAAATAGATACGCAGTATTTT.

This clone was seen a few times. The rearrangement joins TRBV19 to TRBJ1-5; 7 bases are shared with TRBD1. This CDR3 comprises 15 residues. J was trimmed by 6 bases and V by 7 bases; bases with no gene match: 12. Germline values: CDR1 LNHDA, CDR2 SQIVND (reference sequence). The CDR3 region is CASNTRGARSQPQHF. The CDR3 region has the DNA TGTGCCAGTAACACCAGGGGGGCGCGGTCTCAGCCCCAGCATTTT.

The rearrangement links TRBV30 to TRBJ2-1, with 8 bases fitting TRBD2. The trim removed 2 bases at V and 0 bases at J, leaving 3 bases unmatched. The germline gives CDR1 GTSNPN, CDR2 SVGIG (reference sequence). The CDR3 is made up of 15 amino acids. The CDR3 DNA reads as TGTGCCTGGAGTTTCGGGGGGGCCTCCTACAATGAGCAGTTCTTC. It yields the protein CAWSFGGASYNEQFF.

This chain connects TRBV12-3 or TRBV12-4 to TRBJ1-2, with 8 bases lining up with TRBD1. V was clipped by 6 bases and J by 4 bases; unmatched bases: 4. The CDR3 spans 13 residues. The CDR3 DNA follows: TGTGCCAGCAGCCCAGGGGGCGTCTATGGCTACACCTTC. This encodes CASSPGGVYGYTF.